Below, 20 T cell receptor beta chains from the same sample are listed, as sequenced in a study of T-cell memory formation after mild COVID-19. TCRdb called the 5' RACE reads again in MiXCR, with one record for every CDR3 protein. Here the sample spans 450,000 or so distinct CDR3 sequences, more than 20% being singletons. The material sequenced was PBMCs or a T cell subset sorted from them (not recorded which). The receptors come from an adult woman who had mild COVID-19 (a few samples of this study predate the infection). Cell type and time point are not known.

This chain connects TRBV5-5 to TRBJ2-7; 7 positions agree with TRBD1. Germline CDR1 and CDR2: SGHKS and YYEKEE (reference sequence). With 4 bases clipped from V and 5 bases from J, the junction kept 6 bases outside the gene matches. This CDR3 is 13 amino acids long. The CDR3 sequence is CASSAGTVDEQYF. The CDR3 region has the DNA TGTGCCAGCAGCGCAGGGACAGTAGACGAGCAGTACTTC.

This clonotype was seen a few times. This chain links TRBV11-2 with TRBJ2-3; the D call may be TRBD1 or TRBD2 (5 bases each). The CDR3 covers 16 residues. The germline V gene has CDR1 SGHAT and CDR2 FQNNGV. V was clipped by 2 bases and J by 2 bases, with 14 bases between them. CDR3 sequence (DNA): TGTGCCAGCAGCTTACGGGACGGAACTTACACAGATACGCAGTATTTT. It encodes CASSLRDGTYTDTQYF.

This clonotype was seen repeatedly, ten times or more. V is TRBV7-2 and J is TRBJ2-3; D is possibly TRBD2 (5 bases). From germline, CDR1 is SGHTA and CDR2 FQGNSA. The CDR3 spans 14 residues. Trimming cost V 3 bases and J 1 base, with 8 bases left between them. CDR3 residues: CASSLRAGTDTQYF. CDR3 in DNA: TGTGCCAGCAGCTTGAGGGCAGGCACAGATACGCAGTATTTT.

The rearrangement links TRBV12-5 to TRBJ1-5; D may be TRBD1 (5 bases). This CDR3 spans 14 amino acids. Germline V gene data show CDR1 as LGHNT and CDR2 as FRNRAP. V was clipped by 7 bases and J by 2 bases, with 12 bases between them. CDR3 sequence reads: CASDRGGGNQPQHF. In DNA form, the CDR3 reads TGTGCTAGTGACCGTGGGGGGGGCAATCAGCCCCAGCATTTT.

The chain employs TRBV4-2 and TRBJ2-7, with D possibly being TRBD2 (7 bases). This CDR3 has 16 residues. Germline CDR1 is LGHNA and CDR2 is YNFKEQ. The germline V and J ends were trimmed by 0 bases and 1 base, with 13 bases remaining between them. Here the CDR3 reads CASSQELGGRSYEQYF. The CDR3 DNA is TGTGCCAGCAGCCAAGAACTCGGGGGGCGGTCCTACGAGCAGTACTTC.

This clonotype has just a few counts. The V call is TRBV5-1, the J call TRBJ2-3; 8 bases fit TRBD2. The junction had 4 bases not matched to a gene; V was cut back by 7 bases and J by 0 bases. The germline gives CDR1 SGHRS, CDR2 YFSETQ. CDR3 length: 14 amino acids. In DNA form, the CDR3 reads TGCGCCAGCGCCCGGGAGGGCAGCACAGATACGCAGTATTTT. Translated: CASAREGSTDTQYF.

In its sample, this clonotype was seen a few times. The chain is built from TRBV7-2 and TRBJ1-1; the D is unclear. Germline V gene lookup returns CDR1 SGHTA and CDR2 FQGNSA. The CDR3 sequence is 17 residues long. V shed 2 bases and J shed 0 bases, with 16 bases lying between them. The CDR3 DNA follows: TGTGCCAGCAGCTTACAAGGGCGGGTCCGTATGAACACTGAAGCTTTCTTT. It is translated as CASSLQGRVRMNTEAFF.

The rearrangement uses TRBV5-4 and TRBJ2-7; 8 positions agree with TRBD1. V was pared by 0 bases and J by 2 bases, with 13 bases of the junction left unmatched. The CDR3 consists of 18 residues. The germline CDR1 and CDR2 sequences are SGHNT and YYREEE (reference sequence). The CDR3 DNA follows: TGTGCCAGCAGCTTGGGGCGAGGTCAGGGGGCGTCGACCTACGAGCAGTACTTC. Encoded protein: CASSLGRGQGASTYEQYF.

V usage is TRBV4-3 and J usage is TRBJ1-2, with D hard to call. Looked up from germline, CDR1 is LGHNA and CDR2 is YSLEER. CDR3 length: 16 residues. Trimming stripped 0 bases from V and 0 bases from J, with 11 bases between. Here the CDR3 reads CASSQDSEPANYGYTF. The DNA of the CDR3 is TGCGCCAGCAGCCAAGATTCCGAACCAGCTAACTATGGCTACACCTTC.

The chain employs TRBV6-5 and TRBJ2-2; the D call may be TRBD1 or TRBD2 (5 bases each). The CDR3 has 15 amino acids. Trimming cost V 4 bases and J 6 bases, with 15 bases left between them. In germline, CDR1 is MNHEY, CDR2 SVGAGI. The CDR3 DNA sequence: TGTGCCAGCAGTTTTGGGGGAAGTGGTTCCGGGGAGCTGTTTTTT. This encodes CASSFGGSGSGELFF.

The rearrangement links TRBV27 to TRBJ2-3, with D uncertain. With 5 bases removed from V and 4 bases from J, the gap between germline ends came to 22 bases. The V gene's germline CDR1 is MNHEY and CDR2 SMNVEV (reference sequence). This CDR3 contains 17 residues. The chain's CDR3 is CASSPQSSGLGPDTQYF. The DNA for the CDR3 is TGTGCCAGCAGTCCCCAAAGTAGTGGGTTAGGGCCAGATACGCAGTATTTT.

The chain has TRBV6-5 and TRBJ1-2; TRBD1 matches 10 bases. With 3 bases clipped from V and 2 bases from J, the junction kept 3 bases outside the gene matches. This CDR3 comprises 15 residues. Germline loops: CDR1 MNHEY, CDR2 SVGAGI. The CDR3 DNA is TGTGCCAGCAGTTATTCGGACAGGGGGAACTATGGCTACACCTTC. Translating gives CASSYSDRGNYGYTF.

In this sample, this clonotype turned up a few times. The chain couples TRBV24-1 to TRBJ1-1; unclear D gene. V was clipped by 2 bases and J by 11 bases, with 11 bases between them. The CDR3 length is 12 residues. Germline CDR1 and CDR2: KGHDR and SFDVKD. The CDR3 DNA reads as TGTGCCACCAGTGATTCGGACCGGAGGGCTTTCTTT. It is translated as CATSDSDRRAFF.

This clonotype was counted a few times. Mismatch with germline at one junction end may stem from a read error. The chain has TRBV6-2 or TRBV6-3 and TRBJ1-1; D might be TRBD1 (5 bases). Germline-derived CDR1 and CDR2 are MNHEY and SVGEGT. The CDR3 has 12 amino acids. The DNA of the CDR3 is TGTGCTGGGCGAGGGGTTCTCACTGAAGTTTTCTTT. It codes for CAGRGVLTEVFF.

This sequence joins TRBV6-2 or TRBV6-3 and TRBJ2-1; 10 bases map to TRBD2. The ends lost 7 bases at V and 2 bases at J; junction bases unmatched: 5. This CDR3 comprises 15 residues. Looked up from germline, CDR1 is MNHEY and CDR2 is SVGEGT. The DNA for the CDR3 is TGTGCCAGCACCCTAGCGGGAGATCCCTACAATGAGCAGTTCTTC. It is translated as CASTLAGDPYNEQFF.

Here the CDR3 reads CASSQGTGATQYF. For the CDR3, the DNA is TGCGCCAGCAGCCAAGGGACAGGGGCGACCCAGTACTTC. This sequence joins TRBV4-3 and TRBJ2-5; 9 bases fit TRBD1. The V segment lost 1 base and the J segment 7 bases; nucleotides outside the gene matches: 1. The germline V gene has CDR1 LGHNA and CDR2 YSLEER. The CDR3 totals 13 residues.

This clonotype has a handful of counts. The chain combines TRBV3-1 with TRBJ2-7; no firm D call. Trimming left V 3 bases short and J 1 base short, with 13 bases between. Germline V gene lookup returns CDR1 LGHDT and CDR2 YNNKEL (reference sequence). CDR3 length: 15 amino acids. CDR3 nucleotide sequence: TGTGCCAGCAGCCACACGACGGGTCGATCCTACGAGCAGTACTTC. This translates into CASSHTTGRSYEQYF.

The rearrangement links TRBV6-5 to TRBJ2-7, with 10 bases matching TRBD1. Germline values: CDR1 MNHEY, CDR2 SVGAGI. The CDR3 length is 14 residues. V was clipped by 6 bases and J by 6 bases; unmatched bases: 8. The CDR3 sequence is CASSTGTGVLEQYF. The CDR3 DNA sequence: TGTGCCAGCAGCACCGGGACAGGGGTCCTCGAGCAGTACTTC.

This clonotype was seen only a few times. This rearrangement joins TRBV7-2 to TRBJ2-1, with D tentatively TRBD2 (6 bases). This CDR3 contains 16 residues. Per germline, CDR1 SGHTA and CDR2 FQGNSA. The V and J ends lost 5 bases and 0 bases respectively, with 14 bases between them. The CDR3 loop is CASSIQTRGSYNEQFF. Written as DNA, the CDR3 is TGTGCCAGCAGCATACAAACGCGGGGCTCCTACAATGAGCAGTTCTTC.

This clonotype turned up a few times. The gene calls are TRBV5-1 and TRBJ1-4, with TRBD1 identical over 11 bases. CDR1 and CDR2 (germline): SGHRS, YFSETQ. CDR3 length: 18 amino acids. V trimming: 4 bases; J trimming: 7 bases; junction bases outside the gene matches: 15. DNA of the CDR3: TGCGCCAGCAGCCCGCTCCCGGGACAGGGGGGTGATGGTGAAAAACTGTTTTTT. Translation: CASSPLPGQGGDGEKLFF.